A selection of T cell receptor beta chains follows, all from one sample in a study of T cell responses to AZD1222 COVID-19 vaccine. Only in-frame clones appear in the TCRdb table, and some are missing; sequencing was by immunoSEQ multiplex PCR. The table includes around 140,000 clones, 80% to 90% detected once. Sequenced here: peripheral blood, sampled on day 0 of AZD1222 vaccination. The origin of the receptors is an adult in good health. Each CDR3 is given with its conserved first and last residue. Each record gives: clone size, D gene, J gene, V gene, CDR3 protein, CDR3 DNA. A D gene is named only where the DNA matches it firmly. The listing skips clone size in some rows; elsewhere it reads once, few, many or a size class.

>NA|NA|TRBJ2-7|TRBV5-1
CASSSLAGASYEQYF
TGCGCCAGCAGCTCCCTGGCGGGGGCCTCCTACGAGCAGTACTTC
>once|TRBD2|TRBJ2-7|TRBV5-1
CASSLAPSGQMYEQYF
TGCGCCAGCAGCTTGGCCCCTAGCGGTCAAATGTACGAGCAGTACTTC
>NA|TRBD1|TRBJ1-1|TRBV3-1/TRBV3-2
CASSPGGTEAFF
TGTGCCAGCAGTCCAGGGGGCACTGAAGCTTTCTTT
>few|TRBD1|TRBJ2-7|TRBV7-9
CASSLTGGTSEQYF
TGTGCCAGCAGCCTTACAGGGGGCACCTCCGAGCAGTACTTC
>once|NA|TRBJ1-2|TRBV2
CASSVRGNNYGYTF
TGTGCCAGCAGCGTCAGGGGAAACAACTATGGCTACACCTTC
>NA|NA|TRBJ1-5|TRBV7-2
CASSLGPGNQPQHF
TGTGCCAGCAGCTTAGGCCCAGGCAATCAGCCCCAGCATTTT
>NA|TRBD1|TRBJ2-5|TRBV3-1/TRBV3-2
CASTRQSTGVRETQYF
TGTGCCAGCACCAGGCAATCAACAGGGGTGCGGGAGACCCAGTACTTC
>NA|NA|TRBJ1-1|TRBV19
CASSIDVWGPRTEAFF
TGTGCCAGTAGTATAGATGTTTGGGGGCCGCGGACTGAAGCTTTCTTT
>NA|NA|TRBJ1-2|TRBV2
CASSEALPGLDYGYTF
TGTGCCAGCAGTGAAGCTCTGCCAGGGTTGGACTATGGCTACACCTTC
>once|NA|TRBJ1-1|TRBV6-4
CASSGANTEAFF
TGTGCCAGCAGTGGGGCTAACACTGAAGCTTTCTTT
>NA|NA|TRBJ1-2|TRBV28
CASSLYAANYGYTF
TGTGCCAGCAGTTTATATGCAGCTAACTATGGCTACACCTTC
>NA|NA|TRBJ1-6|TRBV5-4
CASSHRSSYNSPLHF
TGTGCCAGCAGCCACCGAAGCTCCTATAATTCACCCCTCCACTTT
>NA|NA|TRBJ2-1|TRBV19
CASSGGIADNEQFF
TGTGCCAGCTCAGGGGGGATTGCTGACAATGAGCAGTTCTTC
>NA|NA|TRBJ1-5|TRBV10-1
CASSERVGQPQHF
TGCGCCAGCAGTGAAAGGGTAGGACAGCCCCAGCATTTT
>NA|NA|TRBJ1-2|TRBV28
CASSGYYGYTF
TGTGCCAGCAGCGGCTACTATGGCTACACCTTC
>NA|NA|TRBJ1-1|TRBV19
CASSPRGVNSEAFF
TGTGCCAGTAGTCCCCGCGGGGTTAACTCTGAAGCTTTCTTT
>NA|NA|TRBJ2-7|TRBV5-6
CASSLLMSYEQYF
TGTGCCAGCAGCTTGCTGATGTCCTACGAGCAGTACTTC
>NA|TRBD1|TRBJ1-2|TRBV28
CASSKGQGNYGYTF
TGTGCCAGCAGCAAGGGACAGGGAAACTATGGCTACACCTTC
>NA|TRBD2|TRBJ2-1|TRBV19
CASSVLAGALYNEQFF
TGTGCCAGTAGTGTACTAGCGGGAGCGCTCTACAATGAGCAGTTCTTC
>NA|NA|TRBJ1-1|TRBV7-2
CASSLVSTPRMNTEAFF
TGTGCCAGCAGCTTAGTCTCAACTCCCAGGATGAACACTGAAGCTTTCTTT
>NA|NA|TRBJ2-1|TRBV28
CASSSTRFLQNEQFF
TGTGCCAGCAGTTCGACTAGGTTCCTTCAGAATGAGCAGTTCTTC
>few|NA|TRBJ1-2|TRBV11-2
CASSPPPGLGYTF
TGTGCCAGCAGCCCTCCCCCCGGGCTCGGCTACACCTTC
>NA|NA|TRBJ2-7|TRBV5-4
CASSPGFQSPHEQYF
TGTGCCAGCAGCCCCGGGTTTCAGTCCCCCCACGAGCAGTACTTC
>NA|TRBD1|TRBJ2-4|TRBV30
CAWEGAEDIQYF
TGTGCCTGGGAGGGGGCGGAGGACATTCAGTACTTC
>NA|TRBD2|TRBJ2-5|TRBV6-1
CASSEASAGIQETQYF
TGTGCCAGCAGTGAAGCGTCAGCGGGGATCCAAGAGACCCAGTACTTC
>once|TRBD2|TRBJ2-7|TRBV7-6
CASSLAGGGQNEQYF
TGTGCCAGCAGCTTAGCCGGGGGGGGACAAAACGAGCAGTACTTC
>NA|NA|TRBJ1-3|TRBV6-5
CASSRESGNTIYF
TGTGCCAGCAGCCGGGAGTCTGGAAACACCATATATTTT
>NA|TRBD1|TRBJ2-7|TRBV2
CASRSGQGYEQYF
TGTGCCAGCAGGTCGGGACAGGGCTACGAGCAGTACTTC
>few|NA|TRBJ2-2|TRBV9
CASSGSNQGELFF
TGTGCCAGCAGCGGATCTAATCAGGGGGAGCTGTTTTTT
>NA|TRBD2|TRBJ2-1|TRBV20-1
CSASGLAGVNEQFF
TGCAGTGCTAGTGGTCTAGCGGGGGTAAATGAGCAGTTCTTC
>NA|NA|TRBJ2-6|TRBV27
CASSPEGPPQVSGANVLTF
TGTGCCAGCAGTCCAGAAGGACCGCCACAAGTGTCTGGGGCCAACGTCCTGACTTTC
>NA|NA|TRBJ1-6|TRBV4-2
CASSQGWAGYSPLHF
TGTGCCAGCAGCCAAGGATGGGCAGGGTATTCACCCCTCCACTTT
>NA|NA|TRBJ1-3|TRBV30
CAWSIPRGSGFAGNTIYF
TGTGCCTGGAGTATACCCAGAGGGAGTGGGTTCGCTGGAAACACCATATATTTT
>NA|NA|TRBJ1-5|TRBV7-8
CASSLLWTTHSNQPQHF
TGTGCCAGCAGCTTGTTGTGGACAACACATAGCAATCAGCCCCAGCATTTT
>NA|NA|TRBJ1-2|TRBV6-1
CASSEGPGGGPYGYTF
TGTGCCAGCAGTGAAGGGCCGGGGGGAGGACCCTATGGCTACACCTTC
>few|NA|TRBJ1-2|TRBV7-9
CASSSITTAGYTF
TGTGCCAGCAGCTCAATAACAACCGCCGGCTACACCTTC
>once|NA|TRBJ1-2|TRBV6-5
CASSPRADNYGYTF
TGTGCCAGCAGCCCCCGGGCGGATAACTATGGCTACACCTTC
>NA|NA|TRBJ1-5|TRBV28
CASSLDGRQPQHF
TGTGCCAGCAGTTTGGACGGGCGGCAGCCCCAGCATTTT
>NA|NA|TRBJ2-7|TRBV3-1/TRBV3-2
CASSQDISFGSYEQYF
TGTGCCAGCAGCCAAGACATAAGTTTCGGGTCCTACGAGCAGTACTTC
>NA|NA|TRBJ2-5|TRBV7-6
CASSPIGRDGWGGETQYF
TGTGCCAGCAGCCCAATCGGCAGGGATGGGTGGGGTGGAGAGACCCAGTACTTC
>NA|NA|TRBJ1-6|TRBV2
CASRRPYNSPLHF
TGTGCCAGCAGGAGACCCTATAATTCACCCCTCCACTTT
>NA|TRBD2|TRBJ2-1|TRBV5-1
CASSGTSYSYNEQFF
TGCGCCAGCAGCGGGACTAGCTACTCCTACAATGAGCAGTTCTTC
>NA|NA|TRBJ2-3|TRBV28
CASSFQQVTDTQYF
TGTGCCAGCAGTTTCCAGCAGGTGACAGATACGCAGTATTTT
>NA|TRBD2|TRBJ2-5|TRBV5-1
CASSPGTRKGETQYF
TGCGCCAGCAGCCCAGGGACTAGAAAGGGAGAGACCCAGTACTTC
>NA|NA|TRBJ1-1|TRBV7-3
CASSPLGGNTEAFF
TGTGCCAGCAGCCCCCTGGGAGGGAACACTGAAGCTTTCTTT
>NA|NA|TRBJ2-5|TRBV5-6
CASSSYRTGGETQYF
TGTGCCAGCAGCTCTTACCGGACTGGTGGAGAGACCCAGTACTTC
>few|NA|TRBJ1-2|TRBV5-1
CASSLDGYGYTF
TGCGCCAGCAGCTTGGATGGCTATGGCTACACCTTC
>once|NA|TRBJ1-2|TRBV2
CASFGGQKNGYTF
TGTGCCAGCTTTGGAGGACAGAAAAATGGCTACACCTTC
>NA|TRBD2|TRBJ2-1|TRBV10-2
CASGLAGRYNEQFF
TGCGCCAGCGGACTAGCGGGAAGGTACAATGAGCAGTTCTTC
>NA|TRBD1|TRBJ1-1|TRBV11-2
CASSSRQGVGTEAFF
TGTGCCAGCAGCTCAAGACAGGGGGTCGGCACTGAAGCTTTCTTT
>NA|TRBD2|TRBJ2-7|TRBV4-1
CASAIAGGPGEQYF
TGCGCCAGCGCAATAGCGGGAGGGCCGGGAGAGCAGTACTTC